This record concerns one TCR beta chain sequence. Its specificity is unknown. This sample was taken from a study of cytomegalovirus exposure and HLA in healthy donors. Whole-study results and caveats: Altogether, about 160 TCR beta chains were recorded as cytomegalovirus-associated.

The CDR3 runs 15 residues. The J segment lost 2 bases and the V segment lost 4 bases, leaving 3 bases of the junction unmatched. Germline CDR1 and CDR2: SNHLY and FYNNEI. The PCR used 60 Vbeta and 13 Jbeta primers. The method was immunoSEQ multiplex PCR; TCRdb's version includes in-frame clones alone and lacks a portion of them. The sample carries some 120,000 clones, about 70% recorded once. The sequence derives from a woman in her fifties or sixties in good health and CMV-seropositive. Sequencing used PBMCs. This chain connects TRBV2 to TRBJ2-3; 10 bases agree with TRBD2. The CDR3 bases are TGTGCCAGCAGTGTTACTAGCGGGACCACAGATACGCAGTATTTT. Encoded protein: CASSVTSGTTDTQYF.